These T cell receptor beta chains were read from a single sample in a study of identical twins. TCRdb recomputed calls from the 5' RACE reads with MiXCR, one row per CDR3 protein. The top ten clones hold roughly 1.5% of a sample with around 650,000 distinct CDR3 sequences, about 7.6% of them seen once. The data were also submitted as part of a second study, on yellow fever vaccine responses in identical twins.

The specimen sequenced was PBMCs. These receptors all stem from a woman aged 18-29 years in good health. CDR3s include the opening cysteine and the closing phenylalanine or tryptophan. D genes are given only for firm matches. Rows give clone size only sometimes, using once, few, many, or a class for an expanded clone.

D: .
J: TRBJ2-1
V: TRBV5-6
size: .
CDR3: CARGPGYNEQFF
DNA: TGTGCCAGGGGCCCCGGATACAATGAGCAGTTCTTC

D: .
J: TRBJ2-3
V: TRBV7-2
size: .
CDR3: CATSLEWSPDTQYF
DNA: TGTGCCACCAGCTTAGAGTGGTCGCCAGATACGCAGTATTTT

D: .
J: TRBJ2-1
V: TRBV5-5
size: few
CDR3: CASSLKTGWEYNEQFF
DNA: TGTGCCAGCAGCTTGAAAACAGGGTGGGAATACAATGAGCAGTTCTTC

D: .
J: TRBJ2-7
V: TRBV29-1
size: .
CDR3: CSVDSGVREQYF
DNA: TGCAGCGTTGATTCAGGGGTTCGCGAGCAGTACTTC

D: TRBD1
J: TRBJ1-1
V: TRBV7-9
size: many
CDR3: CASSSGTGVRAFF
DNA: TGTGCCAGCAGCTCCGGGACAGGGGTGCGGGCTTTCTTT

D: .
J: TRBJ2-1
V: TRBV2
size: many
CDR3: CASSVGYEQFF
DNA: TGTGCCAGCAGTGTCGGGTATGAGCAGTTCTTC

D: .
J: TRBJ2-3
V: TRBV20-1
size: many
CDR3: CSALHFLRTDTQYF
DNA: TGCAGTGCTCTACACTTCCTACGCACAGATACGCAGTATTTT

D: TRBD1
J: TRBJ2-4
V: TRBV7-2
size: few
CDR3: CASSLVKQGVGNIQYF
DNA: TGTGCCAGCAGCTTAGTAAAACAGGGGGTCGGAAACATTCAGTACTTC

D: .
J: TRBJ1-3
V: TRBV19
size: few
CDR3: CASDGGGSGNTIYF
DNA: TGTGCCAGCGATGGAGGGGGATCTGGAAACACCATATATTTT

D: .
J: TRBJ2-7
V: TRBV5-1
size: few
CDR3: CASAPDSTYPYEQYF
DNA: TGCGCCAGCGCACCCGATTCCACGTATCCCTACGAGCAGTACTTC

D: .
J: TRBJ2-1
V: TRBV6-5
size: many
CDR3: CASSYGGGAAYNEQFF
DNA: TGTGCCAGCAGTTACGGTGGCGGGGCAGCCTACAATGAGCAGTTCTTC

D: .
J: TRBJ2-1
V: TRBV2
size: many
CDR3: CASRAGTSIDEQFF
DNA: TGTGCCAGCAGAGCCGGGACTTCCATCGATGAGCAGTTCTTC

D: TRBD2
J: TRBJ2-7
V: TRBV5-6
size: many
CDR3: CASSLGLAGGFYEQYF
DNA: TGTGCCAGCAGCTTGGGTCTAGCGGGAGGTTTTTACGAGCAGTACTTC

D: TRBD2
J: TRBJ2-7
V: TRBV29-1
size: few
CDR3: CSVVTSGGTYYEQYF
DNA: TGCAGCGTCGTAACTAGCGGGGGGACATACTACGAGCAGTACTTC

D: TRBD2
J: TRBJ2-5
V: TRBV6-2/TRBV6-3
size: .
CDR3: CASSYLAGQLQETQYF
DNA: TGTGCCAGCAGTTATTTAGCGGGACAACTACAAGAGACCCAGTACTTC

D: TRBD1
J: TRBJ1-4
V: TRBV7-6
size: many
CDR3: CASSLEGQTNEKLFF
DNA: TGTGCCAGCAGCTTAGAGGGACAGACGAATGAAAAACTGTTTTTT

D: TRBD2
J: TRBJ2-1
V: TRBV12-3/TRBV12-4
size: few
CDR3: CASSLSSGSSNEQFF
DNA: TGTGCCAGCAGTTTATCTAGCGGGAGTTCGAATGAGCAGTTCTTC

D: TRBD1
J: TRBJ2-3
V: TRBV5-5
size: .
CDR3: CASSPRTGEGGTDTQYF
DNA: TGTGCCAGCAGCCCAAGGACAGGGGAAGGTGGCACAGATACGCAGTATTTT

D: .
J: TRBJ2-1
V: TRBV7-9
size: many
CDR3: CASSPVRYSEQFF
DNA: TGTGCCAGCAGTCCAGTCCGGTATAGTGAGCAGTTCTTC

D: .
J: TRBJ1-2
V: TRBV4-1
size: many
CDR3: CASSQETVYGYTF
DNA: TGCGCCAGCAGCCAAGAAACGGTCTATGGCTACACCTTC

D: .
J: TRBJ2-3
V: TRBV5-1
size: few
CDR3: CASSGPNTDTQYF
DNA: TGCGCCAGCAGCGGGCCAAACACAGATACGCAGTATTTT

D: .
J: TRBJ1-1
V: TRBV6-1
size: .
CDR3: CASSRQVWTEAFF
DNA: TGTGCCAGCAGCAGACAGGTTTGGACTGAAGCTTTCTTT

D: TRBD2
J: TRBJ2-3
V: TRBV2
size: many
CDR3: CASSRGLAGYTDTQYF
DNA: TGTGCCAGCAGTCGAGGACTAGCGGGGTACACAGATACGCAGTATTTT

D: .
J: TRBJ1-1
V: TRBV12-3/TRBV12-4
size: .
CDR3: CASSLPSPVQGTEAFF
DNA: TGTGCCAGCAGTTTACCTTCCCCGGTCCAGGGCACTGAAGCTTTCTTT

D: .
J: TRBJ1-4
V: TRBV7-8
size: few
CDR3: CASSFGSYNEKLFF
DNA: TGTGCCAGCAGCTTCGGCAGTTATAATGAAAAACTGTTTTTT

D: TRBD1
J: TRBJ2-2
V: TRBV11-2
size: many
CDR3: CASSRRDSLYTGELFF
DNA: TGTGCCAGCAGTCGTAGGGACAGCTTATACACCGGGGAGCTGTTTTTT

D: .
J: TRBJ2-3
V: TRBV12-3/TRBV12-4
size: many
CDR3: CASSLGRGDTQYF
DNA: TGTGCCAGCAGTTTAGGCCGGGGAGATACGCAGTATTTT

D: TRBD1
J: TRBJ2-7
V: TRBV5-1
size: few
CDR3: CASSLQGESSYEQYF
DNA: TGCGCCAGCAGCTTGCAGGGGGAGAGCTCCTACGAGCAGTACTTC

D: .
J: TRBJ1-2
V: TRBV14
size: many
CDR3: CASSQGWTYGYTF
DNA: TGTGCCAGCAGCCAAGGGTGGACGTATGGCTACACCTTC

D: TRBD2
J: TRBJ2-1
V: TRBV15
size: few
CDR3: CATSRVVAGGDNEQFF
DNA: TGTGCCACCAGCAGAGTTGTAGCGGGAGGGGACAATGAGCAGTTCTTC

D: TRBD2
J: TRBJ2-2
V: TRBV6-2/TRBV6-3
size: .
CDR3: CASSYPGLAGATGELFF
DNA: TGTGCCAGCAGTTATCCCGGACTAGCGGGAGCAACCGGGGAGCTGTTTTTT

D: .
J: TRBJ2-5
V: TRBV11-2
size: .
CDR3: CASSLDQIVGETQYF
DNA: TGTGCCAGCAGCTTAGATCAGATTGTAGGAGAGACCCAGTACTTC

D: .
J: TRBJ1-5
V: TRBV6-1
size: .
CDR3: CASSRDLASNQPQHF
DNA: TGTGCCAGCAGTCGGGACCTGGCGAGCAATCAGCCCCAGCATTTT

D: .
J: TRBJ2-7
V: TRBV12-3/TRBV12-4
size: many
CDR3: CASSLTDSYEQYF
DNA: TGTGCCAGCAGCCTGACAGACTCCTACGAGCAGTACTTC

D: .
J: TRBJ2-5
V: TRBV5-1
size: many
CDR3: CASSLGESQETQYF
DNA: TGCGCCAGCAGCTTGGGAGAATCCCAAGAGACCCAGTACTTC

D: TRBD2
J: TRBJ2-5
V: TRBV5-1
size: few
CDR3: CASSLGHGVAGETQYF
DNA: TGCGCCAGCAGCTTGGGCCACGGGGTAGCGGGAGAGACCCAGTACTTC

D: .
J: TRBJ2-1
V: TRBV12-3/TRBV12-4
size: .
CDR3: CASSLGEGQFF
DNA: TGTGCCAGCAGTTTAGGGGAAGGGCAGTTCTTC

D: .
J: TRBJ2-3
V: TRBV4-1
size: many
CDR3: CASSVQVSTDTQYF
DNA: TGCGCCAGCAGCGTCCAGGTTAGCACAGATACGCAGTATTTT

D: TRBD2
J: TRBJ2-3
V: TRBV12-3/TRBV12-4
size: few
CDR3: CASSLWLAGGTDTQYF
DNA: TGTGCCAGCAGTTTATGGCTAGCGGGAGGTACAGATACGCAGTATTTT

D: TRBD1
J: TRBJ2-4
V: TRBV6-1
size: many
CDR3: CASSIGQGLTAKNIQYF
DNA: TGTGCCAGCAGCATAGGACAGGGGCTAACAGCCAAAAACATTCAGTACTTC

D: TRBD2
J: TRBJ2-1
V: TRBV2
size: few
CDR3: CATMGLAGTSYNEQFF
DNA: TGTGCCACCATGGGACTAGCGGGGACATCCTACAATGAGCAGTTCTTC

D: TRBD1
J: TRBJ1-2
V: TRBV6-5
size: .
CDR3: CASSYGRQGLGGYTF
DNA: TGTGCCAGCAGTTATGGCCGACAGGGACTGGGTGGCTACACCTTC